What follows are 24 T cell receptor beta chains derived from one specimen sequenced in a study of blood T cells in healthy people across ages. Next came a second PCR, run for about 7 to 11 cycles, which used a sample-barcoded 5' primer along with a J-beta primer mix. Using its own MiXCR run on the 5' RACE reads, TCRdb lists one record per CDR3 protein. The table includes about 1.1 million distinct CDR3 sequences, less than 45% detected once. Sequencing was done on a sample of blood. These receptors came from a man younger than 35 in good health.

V is TRBV6-8 and J is TRBJ2-1, with D possibly matching TRBD2 (5 bases). This CDR3 region has 12 residues. V gave up 8 bases and J gave up 7 bases, with 12 bases separating them. Germline CDR1 reads MNHGY; CDR2 reads SAAAGT. DNA for the CDR3: TGTGCCAGCTGCGGGCCTTTTAATGAGCAGTTCTTC. Encoded protein: CASCGPFNEQFF.

This clonotype was seen more than once but under ten times. The chain links TRBV18 to TRBJ2-1; tentative D call: TRBD2 (6 bases). The length of the CDR3 is 16 residues. From germline, CDR1 is KGHSH and CDR2 LQKENI. V was pared by 0 bases and J by 0 bases, with 9 bases between. This CDR3 is CASSPPTSSSYNEQFF. Written as DNA, the CDR3 is TGTGCCAGCTCACCACCGACTAGTAGCTCCTACAATGAGCAGTTCTTC.

The CDR3 DNA follows: TGCGCCAGCAGCTTGGTTCTAGCGGGGGGGCTCTACAATGAGCAGTTCTTC. Its translation: CASSLVLAGGLYNEQFF. The V gene is TRBV5-1, the J gene TRBJ2-1, with 12 nucleotides matching TRBD2. The CDR3 totals 17 residues. Germline CDR1 SGHRS, CDR2 YFSETQ. V dropped 0 bases and J dropped 3; count of bases not matched to a gene: 4.

Of note for this clonotype: One end of the junction is discordant with germline, which a read error may explain. The chain carries TRBV7-8 and TRBJ2-7; no clear D gene. This CDR3 region has 11 residues. Germline V gives CDR1 SGHVS, CDR2 FQNEAQ. The CDR3 nucleotides are TGTGGCAGCAGCAACCTTTACGAGCAGTACTTC. This gives the protein CGSSNLYEQYF.

The rearrangement links TRBV27 to TRBJ2-3; 7 bases line up with TRBD1. This CDR3 region has 13 residues. CDR1 is MNHEY and CDR2 is SMNVEV in the germline V gene (reference sequence). J lost 5 bases, V lost 6 bases, and 5 bases had no gene match. Written as DNA, the CDR3 is TGTGCCAGCAGGTCAGGGGGATTAGATACGCAGTATTTT. The encoded protein is CASRSGGLDTQYF.

The chain recombines TRBV9 with TRBJ2-3, with D maybe TRBD1 (5 bases). With 6 bases removed from V and 1 base from J, the gap between germline ends came to 15 bases. Germline V CDR1 and CDR2: SGDLS, YYNGEE. CDR3 length: 15 residues. As DNA, the CDR3 is TGTGCCAGCACCACCCCAGGGATGGGCACAGATACGCAGTATTTT. This codes for CASTTPGMGTDTQYF.

A few counts support this clonotype. The V call is TRBV7-2, the J call TRBJ1-2, with 7 positions matching TRBD1. The CDR3 totals 16 residues. After removal of 5 bases from V and 2 bases from J, the junction contained 11 bases not matched to a gene. Germline CDR1 SGHTA, CDR2 FQGNSA. The DNA of the CDR3 is TGTGCCAGCAGCCTGATCGGGGGGACAGAAAACTATGGCTACACCTTC. Encoded protein: CASSLIGGTENYGYTF.

This clonotype was observed a handful of times. The CDR3 bases are TGTGCCAGCAGCCAACAGGGTCAAGATACGCAGTATTTT. Translated, it gives CASSQQGQDTQYF. The V and J genes are TRBV3-1 and TRBJ2-3; D perhaps matches TRBD1 (5 bases). The CDR3 consists of 13 residues. The germline gives CDR1 LGHDT, CDR2 YNNKEL (reference sequence). V lost 2 bases and J lost 5, with 8 bases in between.

This clonotype was recorded a few times. One base away lies a much larger clone, so this may be a sequencing read error. The chain links TRBV12-3 or TRBV12-4 to TRBJ2-7; 8 bases agree with TRBD1. The CDR3 length is 12 residues. The CDR3 loop reads CASGLGQGEQYF. The CDR3, as DNA: TGTGCCAGCGGTTTAGGACAGGGCGAGCAGTACTTC.

This clonotype was seen only a few times. The V call is TRBV3-1, the J call TRBJ2-3; D is possibly TRBD2 (6 bases). V was trimmed by 3 bases and J by 1 base, leaving 8 bases between them. The V gene's germline CDR1 is LGHDT and CDR2 YNNKEL (reference sequence). CDR3 size: 14 residues. Here the CDR3 reads CASSQRDGTDTQYF. The CDR3 DNA reads as TGTGCCAGCAGCCAGCGGGACGGCACAGATACGCAGTATTTT.

The sample holds one count of this clonotype. This chain joins TRBV20-1 and TRBJ2-1; TRBD1 agrees at 7 bases. The CDR3 contains 14 residues. With 6 bases clipped from V and 13 bases from J, the junction kept 18 bases outside the gene matches. Germline-derived CDR1 and CDR2 are DFQATT and SNEGSKA (reference sequence). CDR3 loop: CSALKGAVKETQFF. CDR3 in DNA: TGCAGTGCCCTGAAGGGGGCCGTTAAAGAGACCCAGTTCTTC.

For this clonotype: An end of the junction does not agree with germline; a read error may underlie this. The chain employs TRBV2 and TRBJ2-3, with a possible D match to TRBD2 (5 bases). The CDR3 loop spans 17 amino acids. Per the germline V gene, CDR1 is SNHLY and CDR2 is FYNNEI. The chain's CDR3 is CANSEDERAGWLDAQYF. The CDR3 DNA follows: TGTGCCAACAGTGAAGATGAGAGGGCGGGCTGGCTAGATGCGCAGTATTTT.

This clonotype was detected only a few times. The chain is built from TRBV13 and TRBJ2-1, with D unclear. CDR1 PRHDT and CDR2 FYEKMQ come from the germline V gene (reference sequence). Trimming removed 6 bases from V and 9 bases from J, with 12 bases in between. The length of the CDR3 is 12 residues. The chain's CDR3 is CASSTSPGEQFF. CDR3 in DNA: TGTGCCAGCAGTACCTCTCCGGGTGAGCAGTTCTTC.

The J gene is TRBJ2-5, the V gene TRBV20-1; TRBD2 might be the D (7 bases). V was pared by 6 bases and J by 11 bases, with 16 bases between. Germline CDR1 is DFQATT and CDR2 is SNEGSKA (reference sequence). The CDR3 is made up of 11 amino acids. Written as DNA, the CDR3 is TGCAGTGCGTGGGGGGGCACTGAGCAGTACTTC. Protein sequence: CSAWGGTEQYF.

This chain uses TRBV20-1 with TRBJ2-7; D possibly uses TRBD1 or TRBD2 (5 bases each). Trimming removed 4 bases from V and 0 bases from J, with 13 bases in between. The V gene's germline CDR1 is DFQATT and CDR2 SNEGSKA (reference sequence). CDR3 length: 14 amino acids. Here the CDR3 DNA reads TGCAGTGCTATGATGGAGAGGGGCTCCTACGAGCAGTACTTC. It yields the protein CSAMMERGSYEQYF.

This clonotype was counted at least ten times. The V call is TRBV7-2, the J call TRBJ2-1; D remains unclear. Trimming removed 3 bases from V and 8 bases from J, with 11 bases in between. The CDR3 loop spans 13 amino acids. The V gene's germline CDR1 is SGHTA and CDR2 FQGNSA. The CDR3 DNA is TGTGCCAGCAGCTTCCTAGTGTCACATGAGCAGTTCTTC. It yields the protein CASSFLVSHEQFF.

The chain links TRBV2 to TRBJ2-5, with D possibly matching TRBD1 (6 bases). Germline values: CDR1 SNHLY, CDR2 FYNNEI. This CDR3 region has 13 residues. The CDR3 loop is CTTGQSDINEQYF. The CDR3 region has the DNA TGTACGACGGGACAATCGGATATCAATGAGCAGTACTTC.

V gene TRBV7-2 combines with J gene TRBJ2-1; D is perhaps TRBD2 (5 bases). The V gene lost 5 bases and the J gene lost 0 bases, with 14 bases spanning the gap. The CDR3 is 16 amino acids. CDR1 is SGHTA, CDR2 FQGNSA, per germline. The CDR3 coding sequence is TGTGCCAGCAGCAGGCGTAGCGCGAGCTCCTACAATGAGCAGTTCTTC. Translated: CASSRRSASSYNEQFF.

The chain employs TRBV7-2 and TRBJ1-4; D perhaps matches TRBD1 (6 bases). V lost 5 bases, J lost 4 bases, and 14 bases lay in between. The CDR3 covers 15 residues. In germline, CDR1 is SGHTA, CDR2 FQGNSA. CDR3 in DNA: TGTGCCAGCAGCCTATGGTCACAGGGTAATGAAAAACTGTTTTTT. It is translated as CASSLWSQGNEKLFF.

The rearrangement links TRBV6-5 to TRBJ1-2; D may be TRBD1 (5 bases). Per the germline V gene, CDR1 is MNHEY and CDR2 is SVGAGI. The CDR3 spans 12 residues. V lost 8 bases and J lost 6, with 13 bases in between. The CDR3 loop reads CASRGGYNGYTF. CDR3 sequence (DNA): TGTGCCAGCCGTGGGGGGTATAATGGCTACACCTTC.

This clonotype was detected only a few times. This chain connects TRBV7-9 to TRBJ2-5, with unresolved D. This CDR3 is built from 14 residues. Between the trimmed V and J ends, which lost 5 bases and 5 bases, there was a span of 15 bases. The germline gives CDR1 SEHNR, CDR2 FQNEAQ (reference sequence). CDR3 residues: CASSPSSPFETQYF. In nucleotides, the CDR3 is TGTGCCAGCAGCCCAAGTAGTCCTTTTGAGACCCAGTACTTC.

This clonotype was counted a few times. The chain couples TRBV6-6 to TRBJ2-5, with 7 bases aligning to TRBD2. The CDR3 is 16 residues long. Germline V gene sequence: CDR1 MNHNY, CDR2 SVGAGI (reference sequence). Unmatched junction bases numbered 11, after V lost 2 bases and J lost 5 bases. CDR3 residues: CASSYDPRGVVETQYF. In DNA form, the CDR3 reads TGTGCCAGCAGTTACGACCCTCGGGGGGTAGTGGAGACCCAGTACTTC.

V is TRBV25-1 and J is TRBJ1-6; no definite D call. The CDR3 contains 13 residues. The V end lost 8 bases, the J end lost 4 bases, and 9 bases lay between the germline ends. The germline CDR1 and CDR2 sequences are MGHDK and SYGVNS. DNA of the CDR3: TGTGCCAGCCTGGGATATTATAATTCACCCCTCCACTTT. Residues: CASLGYYNSPLHF.

In its sample, this clonotype was seen a few times. The chain recombines TRBV6-2 or TRBV6-3 with TRBJ1-1; TRBD1 is a possible D gene (6 bases). The V gene lost 6 bases and the J gene lost 2 bases, with 22 bases spanning the gap. The V gene's germline CDR1 is MNHEY and CDR2 SVGEGT. The CDR3 has 17 amino acids. The CDR3 reads CASSQPLWGALNTEAFF. CDR3 in DNA: TGTGCCAGCAGCCAACCCCTTTGGGGGGCCTTAAACACTGAAGCTTTCTTT.